This TCR beta chain was captured in a study of blood T cells in healthy people across ages (dated by TCRdb to between 2014 and 2017). About the full investigation: In model experiments, template switching captured roughly one uniquely barcoded TCR beta cDNA molecule for every two T cells. Age-related changes in TCR beta repertoire diversity were measured in the study by deep sequencing normalized with unique cDNA molecular identifiers. Donors were grouped into four age groups: young (average approximately 16 years), middle-aged (about 38), aged (around 60) and long-lived (approximately 75). To avoid experimental bias, donors of different ages were randomly spread across the sequencing lanes. Two additional independent replicas of 1 million unique cDNA reads from the same blood draw were analyzed for two donors (one aged 18 to 30 and one aged 80 or older). Overall results and qualifications from the work: The percentage of naive T cells measured by flow cytometry correlated strongly with observed TCR beta diversity. Conclusive comparison of naive and antigen-experienced compartments was prevented by the profiling of bulk unsorted PBMCs. Compared with the aged group, the long-lived group had more naive CD4+ T cells, fewer expanded clones and increased TCR diversity, a pattern suggesting age selection. Because the CMV infection status of the donors was unknown, age-related changes in expanded clonotypes may potentially have been confounded. Estimates of total diversity based on one million sequenced T cells were regarded as lower bounds and as underestimates. Observed TCR beta diversity per million T cells fell roughly linearly with age, and a significant reduction was already apparent by age roughly 40.

Via the germline V gene (reference sequence), CDR1 is DFQATT and CDR2 SNEGSKA. From the cysteine up to the phenylalanine, the CDR3 has a length of 11 residues. Only the CDR3 portion is preserved as DNA: 33 bases, with reading frame beginning at the first base. The V end gives up 3 bases and the J end 10 bases, leaving 3 bases in the junction not matched to a gene. Systemically healthy Caucasian individuals from Russia, some 40 in total and aged roughly 6 to 95 years, were included as donors. About 10 milliliters of peripheral blood were collected from each donor into EDTA-treated Vacutainer tubes. PBMCs were isolated by Ficoll-Paque density-gradient centrifugation, with at least 6 million obtained per sample. Total RNA was extracted from PBMCs with Trizol reagent, with at least 6 micrograms obtained per sample. For every donor, flow cytometry on a PBMC aliquot measured the percentage of naive CD45RAhigh/CD27high T cells.

This clonotype turned up a few times. The target of this receptor is not known. Qualities for individual bases were not recorded, and no much larger clone is one base off. Library prep was done by 5' RACE. Data came from an Illumina HiSeq 2500. The second PCR ran for roughly 7 to 11 cycles and used a J-beta primer mix along with a sample-barcoded 5' primer. A unique molecular identifier was introduced onto each TCR beta cDNA molecule by a template-switch 5' adaptor carrying 12 random nucleotides. At least 2.5 million CDR3-containing paired-end reads were obtained from each sample. First-strand cDNA synthesis was performed from all RNA using the Mint cDNA synthesis kit, with priming by a TRBC-specific oligonucleotide. Following uracil-DNA glycosylase treatment, all cDNA underwent a first 18-cycle PCR with the universal primers M1SS and BC2_uni_R. Under the source paper's analysis protocol: Each sample was normalized by randomly selecting 1 million high-quality reads, each carrying a distinct molecular identifier. Instead of being binned into consensus sequences, reads that shared molecular identifiers were thrown out. MiTCR, set to a Q25 quality threshold and the strictest error-elimination algorithm, was used for CDR3 identification, clonotype clustering and error correction. A nonparametric unseen species model using Euler transformation provided a lower-bound estimate of total TCR beta diversity. The public reads were reprocessed in TCRdb via fastp at Q25 and MiXCR, keeping in-frame beta chains. Every CDR3 protein is listed once, alongside the most common genes and DNA of its rows. The V and J calls were determined by TCRdb, not by the authors. The sample yields approximately 320,000 distinct CDR3 sequences; around 30% were counted once. Jointly, the top ten make up 29% of the sample.

Sample: blood. The receptor comes from a woman aged 70-85 years in good health. Recombination linked TRBV20-1 to TRBJ2-1, with 7 bases in between that match TRBD2. The nucleotide sequence is TGCAGTGCTAGTCCCGGGGGGGAGCAGTTCTTC. The translation is CSASPGGEQFF.